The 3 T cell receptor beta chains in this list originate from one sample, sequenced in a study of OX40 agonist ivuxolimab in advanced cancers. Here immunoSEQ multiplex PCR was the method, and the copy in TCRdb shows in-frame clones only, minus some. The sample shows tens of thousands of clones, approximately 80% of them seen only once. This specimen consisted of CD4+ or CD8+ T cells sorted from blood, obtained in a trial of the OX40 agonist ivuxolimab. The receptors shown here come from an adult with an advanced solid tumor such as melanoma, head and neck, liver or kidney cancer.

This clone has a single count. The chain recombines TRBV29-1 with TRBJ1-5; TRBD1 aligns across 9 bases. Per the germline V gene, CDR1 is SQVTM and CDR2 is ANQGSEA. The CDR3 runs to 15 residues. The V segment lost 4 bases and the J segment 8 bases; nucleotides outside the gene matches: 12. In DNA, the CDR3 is TGCAGCGTTGCTAAGGGACAGGGCCCCACGGAGCCCCAGCATTTT. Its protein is CSVAKGQGPTEPQHF.

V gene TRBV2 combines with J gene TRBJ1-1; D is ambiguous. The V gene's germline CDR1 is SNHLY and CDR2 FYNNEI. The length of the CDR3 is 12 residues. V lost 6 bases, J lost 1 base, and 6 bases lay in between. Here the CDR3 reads CASRGTNTEAFF. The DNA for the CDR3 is TGTGCCAGCAGGGGCACGAACACTGAAGCTTTCTTT. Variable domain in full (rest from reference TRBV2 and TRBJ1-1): EPEVTQTPSHQVTQMGQEVILRCVPISNHLYFYWYRQILGQKVEFLVSFYNNEISEKSEIFDDQFSVERPDGSNFTLKIRSTKLEDSAMYFCASRGTNTEAFFGQGTRLTVV.

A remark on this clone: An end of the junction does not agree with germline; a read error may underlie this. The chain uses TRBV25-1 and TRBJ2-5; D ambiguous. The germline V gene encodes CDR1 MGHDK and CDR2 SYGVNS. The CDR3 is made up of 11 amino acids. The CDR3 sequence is CASSASRAVHF. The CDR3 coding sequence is TGTGCCAGCAGTGCCTCCCGGGCCGTCCACTTC.